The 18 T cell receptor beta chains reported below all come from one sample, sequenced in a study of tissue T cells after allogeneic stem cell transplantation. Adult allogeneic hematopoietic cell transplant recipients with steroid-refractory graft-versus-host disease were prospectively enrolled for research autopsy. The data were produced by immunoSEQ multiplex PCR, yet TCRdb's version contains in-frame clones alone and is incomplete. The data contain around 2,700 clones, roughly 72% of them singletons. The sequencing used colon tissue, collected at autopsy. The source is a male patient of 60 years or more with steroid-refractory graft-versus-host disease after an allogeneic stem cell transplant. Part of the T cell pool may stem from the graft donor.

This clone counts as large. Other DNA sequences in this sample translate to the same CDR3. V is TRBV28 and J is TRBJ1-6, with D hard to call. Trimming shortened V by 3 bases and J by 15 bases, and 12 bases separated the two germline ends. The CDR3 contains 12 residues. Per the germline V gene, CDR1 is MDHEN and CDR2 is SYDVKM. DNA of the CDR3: TGTGCCAGCAGTTTGAGGGTGGAGGGCCTCCACTTT. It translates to CASSLRVEGLHF.

The CDR3 coding sequence is TGTGCCAGCAGCGTTCCTGGCAGCCCCCAGCATTTT. Translating it yields CASSVPGSPQHF. The chain links TRBV9 to TRBJ1-5, with D unresolved. The germline CDR1 and CDR2 sequences are SGDLS and YYNGEE. With 2 bases removed from V and 10 bases from J, the gap between germline ends came to 10 bases. CDR3 length equals 12 residues.

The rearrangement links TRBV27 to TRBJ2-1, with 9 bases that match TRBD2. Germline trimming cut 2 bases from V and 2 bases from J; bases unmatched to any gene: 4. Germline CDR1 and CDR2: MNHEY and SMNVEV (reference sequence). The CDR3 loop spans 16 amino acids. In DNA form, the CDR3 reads TGTGCCAGCAGTTTACGGGCTAGCGGGGCCTACAATGAGCAGTTCTTC. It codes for CASSLRASGAYNEQFF.

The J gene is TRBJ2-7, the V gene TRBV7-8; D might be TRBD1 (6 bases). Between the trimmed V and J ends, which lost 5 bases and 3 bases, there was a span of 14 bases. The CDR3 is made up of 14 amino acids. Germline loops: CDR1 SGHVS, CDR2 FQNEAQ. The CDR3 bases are TGTGCCAGCAGCCAAGGACAGCTTGACTACGAGCAGTACTTC. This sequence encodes CASSQGQLDYEQYF.

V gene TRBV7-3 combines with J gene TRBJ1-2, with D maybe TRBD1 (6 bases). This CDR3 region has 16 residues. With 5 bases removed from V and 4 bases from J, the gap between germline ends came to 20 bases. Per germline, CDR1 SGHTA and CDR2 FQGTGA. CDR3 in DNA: TGTGCCAGCAGCCGGAGCGGGGGGCAGTCGGGCTATGGCTACACCTTC. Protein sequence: CASSRSGGQSGYGYTF.

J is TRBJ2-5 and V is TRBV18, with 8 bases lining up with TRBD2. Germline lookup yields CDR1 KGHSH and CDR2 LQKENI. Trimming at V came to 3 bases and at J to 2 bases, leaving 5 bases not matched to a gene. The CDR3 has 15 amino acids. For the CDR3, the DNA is TGTGCCAGCTCACCTAACCGGGGGGGTCAAGAGACCCAGTACTTC. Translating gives CASSPNRGGQETQYF.

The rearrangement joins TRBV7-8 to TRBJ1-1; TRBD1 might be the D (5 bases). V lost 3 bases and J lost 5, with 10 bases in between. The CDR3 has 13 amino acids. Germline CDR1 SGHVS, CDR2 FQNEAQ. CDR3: CASSFRRGTEAFF. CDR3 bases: TGTGCCAGCAGCTTCCGACGGGGGACTGAAGCTTTCTTT. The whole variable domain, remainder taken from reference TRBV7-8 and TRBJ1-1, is GAGVSQSPRYKVAKRGQDVALRCDPISGHVSLFWYQQALGQGPEFLTYFQNEAQLDKSGLPSDRFFAERPEGSVSTLKIQRTQQEDSAVYLCASSFRRGTEAFFGQGTRLTVV.

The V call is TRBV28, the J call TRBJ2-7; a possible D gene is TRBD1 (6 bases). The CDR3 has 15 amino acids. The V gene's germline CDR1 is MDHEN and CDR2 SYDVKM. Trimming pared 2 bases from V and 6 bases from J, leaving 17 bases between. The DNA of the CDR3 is TGTGCCAGCAGTTTAAGCAGGACAGTGATGGCCGAGCAGTACTTC. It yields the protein CASSLSRTVMAEQYF.

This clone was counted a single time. This chain's CDR3 is CASRLDPEAFF. CDR3 sequence (DNA): TGTGCCAGCAGATTAGATCCTGAAGCTTTCTTT. The gene calls are TRBV5-5 and TRBJ1-1, with unresolved D. Germline V gene lookup returns CDR1 SGHKS and CDR2 YYEKEE (reference sequence). The V end lost 5 bases, the J end lost 6 bases, and 8 bases lay between the germline ends. The CDR3 has 11 amino acids.

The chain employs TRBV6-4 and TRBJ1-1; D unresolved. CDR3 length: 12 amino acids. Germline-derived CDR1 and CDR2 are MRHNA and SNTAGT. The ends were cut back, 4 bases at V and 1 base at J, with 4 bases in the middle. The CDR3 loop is CASSGGNTEAFF. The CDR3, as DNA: TGTGCCAGCAGTGGGGGGAACACTGAAGCTTTCTTT.

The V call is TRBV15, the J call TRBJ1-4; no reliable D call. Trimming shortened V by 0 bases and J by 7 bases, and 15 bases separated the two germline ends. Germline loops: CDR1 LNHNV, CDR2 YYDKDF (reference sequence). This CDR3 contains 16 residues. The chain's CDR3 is CATSRDLSGVSEKLFF. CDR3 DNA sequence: TGTGCCACCAGCAGAGATCTTTCAGGCGTGAGTGAAAAACTGTTTTTT.

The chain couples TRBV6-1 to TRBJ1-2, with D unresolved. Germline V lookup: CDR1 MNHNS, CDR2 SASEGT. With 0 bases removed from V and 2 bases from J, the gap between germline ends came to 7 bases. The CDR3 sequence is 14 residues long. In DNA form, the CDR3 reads TGTGCCAGCAGTGAAGCAGGAACAAACTATGGCTACACCTTC. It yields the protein CASSEAGTNYGYTF.

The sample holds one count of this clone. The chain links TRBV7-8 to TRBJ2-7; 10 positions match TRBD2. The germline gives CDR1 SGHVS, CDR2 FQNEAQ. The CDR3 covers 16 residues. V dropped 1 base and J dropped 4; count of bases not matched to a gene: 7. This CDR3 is CASSLESGGAGYEQYF. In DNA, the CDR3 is TGTGCCAGCAGCTTAGAGAGCGGGGGGGCTGGGTACGAGCAGTACTTC.

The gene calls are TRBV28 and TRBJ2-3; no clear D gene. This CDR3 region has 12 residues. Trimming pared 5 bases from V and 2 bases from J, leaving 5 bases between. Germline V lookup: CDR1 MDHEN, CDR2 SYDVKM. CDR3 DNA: TGTGCCAGCAGTGGGGTCACAGATACGCAGTATTTT. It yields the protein CASSGVTDTQYF.

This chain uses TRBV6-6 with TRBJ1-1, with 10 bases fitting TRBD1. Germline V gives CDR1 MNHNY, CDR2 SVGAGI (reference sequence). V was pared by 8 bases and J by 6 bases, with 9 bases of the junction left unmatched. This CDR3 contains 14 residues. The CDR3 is CASSTGGGRPEAFF. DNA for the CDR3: TGTGCCAGCTCGACAGGGGGCGGAAGACCTGAAGCTTTCTTT.

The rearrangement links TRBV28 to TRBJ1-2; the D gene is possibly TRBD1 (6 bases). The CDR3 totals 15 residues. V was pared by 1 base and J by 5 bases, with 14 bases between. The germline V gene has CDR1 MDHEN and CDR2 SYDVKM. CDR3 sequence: CASSLSQGTTYGYTF. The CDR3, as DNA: TGTGCCAGCAGTTTATCCCAGGGGACAACGTATGGCTACACCTTC.

CDR3 sequence: CASSHYPTSGEQETQYF. The CDR3 bases are TGCGCCAGCAGCCACTATCCGACTAGCGGGGAACAAGAGACCCAGTACTTC. The chain carries TRBV5-1 and TRBJ2-5, with 11 nucleotides matching TRBD2. The CDR3 extends over 17 amino acids. With V trimmed by 4 bases and J by 2 bases, 10 bases remained unmatched. Germline V lookup: CDR1 SGHRS, CDR2 YFSETQ.

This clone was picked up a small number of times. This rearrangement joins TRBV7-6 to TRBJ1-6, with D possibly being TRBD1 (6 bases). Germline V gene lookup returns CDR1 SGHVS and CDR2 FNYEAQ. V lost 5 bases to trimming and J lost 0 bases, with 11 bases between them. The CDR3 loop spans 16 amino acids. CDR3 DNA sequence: TGTGCCAGCAGCCTTCAGGGGAGCTCCTATAATTCACCCCTCCACTTT. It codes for CASSLQGSSYNSPLHF.